This TCR beta chain is drawn from a study of shared clonotypes between healthy human individuals. Germline-derived CDR1 and CDR2 are SGHRS and YFSETQ. The CDR3 spans 15 residues. The V gene end was trimmed by 0 bases and the J gene end by 8 bases; junction bases not matched to a gene: 6. Generated by immunoSEQ multiplex PCR, the TCRdb table keeps only in-frame clones and is missing some. In the table there are 330,000 or so clones, over 65% of which are singletons. The TCR comes from a man aged 25 to 40 in good health. The rearrangement uses TRBV5-1 and TRBJ2-1, with 9 bases matching TRBD1. The sample consisted of memory CD4+ T cells sorted from blood. Subset in this sample: CD45RA-negative fraction. Here the CDR3 reads CASSLGGTGYDEQFF. The CDR3 DNA follows: TGCGCCAGCAGCTTGGGTGGGACAGGGTATGATGAGCAGTTCTTC. Full variable domain (outside the CDR3, taken from reference TRBV5-1 and TRBJ2-1): KAGVTQTPRYLIKTRGQQVTLSCSPISGHRSVSWYQQTPGQGLQFLFEYFSETQRNKGNFPGRFSGRQFSNSRSEMNVSTLELGDSALYLCASSLGGTGYDEQFFGPGTRLTVL.